The clone carrying this T cell receptor (beta chain) occurred a few times. Antigen specificity is unknown. Per sample, a minimum of 7 million PBMCs were isolated. These data are taken from a study of blood T cells in healthy people across ages. Study-level information: Capture via template switching afforded approximately one barcoded beta molecule per two T cells.

Germline trimming cut 9 bases from V and 4 bases from J; bases unmatched to any gene: 6. The germline V gene has CDR1 ENHRY and CDR2 SYGVKD. The CDR3 length is 12 residues. The authors ran a second PCR of about 7 to 11 cycles using a sample-barcoded 5' primer and a J-beta primer mix. Template switching added a 12-random-nucleotide identifier to every cDNA molecule. Using its own MiXCR run on the 5' RACE reads, TCRdb lists one record per CDR3 protein. The sample has 780,000 or so distinct CDR3 sequences; approximately 55% are singletons. General study points: The unsorted PBMCs prevented any conclusive comparison of naive versus antigen-experienced cells.

The receptor was derived from an elderly man in good health. The sequencing sample was made of blood. The chain is built from TRBV10-3 and TRBJ2-7, with 7 bases identical to TRBD1. The CDR3 loop is CAIGDRPYEQYF. DNA of the CDR3: TGTGCCATTGGGGACAGACCTTACGAGCAGTACTTC.